Listed below are T cell receptor beta chains from one sample, sequenced in a study of OX40 agonist ivuxolimab in advanced cancers. The table came from immunoSEQ multiplex PCR; TCRdb's copy has only in-frame clones and leaves some out. This sample carries 95,000 to 150,000 clones, 93% of them seen once, and the ten largest clones take approximately 0.15%. Material: CD4+ or CD8+ T cells sorted from blood, obtained in a trial of the OX40 agonist ivuxolimab. The receptor set was obtained from an adult with an advanced solid tumor such as melanoma, head and neck, liver or kidney cancer. The CDR3 runs from the conserved cysteine through the conserved F or W. D genes are given only for firm matches. The size field is filled for only some rows; it gives once, few, many or a size class.

V gene,J gene,D gene,clone size,CDR3 length,CDR3 protein,CDR3 DNA
TRBV25-1,TRBJ1-4,TRBD1,.,14,CASSDNRQGRKLFF,TGTGCCAGCAGTGACAACCGACAGGGCAGGAAACTGTTTTTT
TRBV2,TRBJ2-3,TRBD2,.,14,CAGKEAGRTDTQYF,TGTGCCGGCAAGGAAGCGGGGCGCACAGATACGCAGTATTTT
TRBV9,TRBJ2-1,.,once,14,CASSNQAGNNEQFF,TGTGCCAGCAGCAACCAGGCGGGGAACAATGAGCAGTTCTTC
TRBV18,TRBJ2-5,.,.,14,CASSLLGRQETQYF,TGTGCCAGCTCCCTTCTTGGCCGCCAAGAGACCCAGTACTTC
TRBV5-4,TRBJ2-7,TRBD2,.,16,CASSLDGRARVYEQYF,TGTGCCAGCAGCTTGGACGGGAGGGCCCGAGTCTACGAGCAGTACTTC
TRBV7-6,TRBJ1-4,TRBD1,.,15,CASSPQQGAYEKLFF,TGTGCCAGCAGCCCACAACAGGGGGCGTACGAAAAACTGTTTTTT
TRBV6-1,TRBJ2-7,.,.,13,CASEGSAGYEQYF,TGTGCCAGCGAGGGCAGCGCTGGATACGAGCAGTACTTC
TRBV18,TRBJ2-7,.,.,15,CASSPIIQSIYEQYF,TGTGCCAGCTCACCCATTATACAGTCCATCTACGAGCAGTACTTC
TRBV7-7,TRBJ2-5,TRBD2,.,14,CASSLTTSGETQYF,TGTGCCAGCAGCTTAACTACTAGCGGGGAGACCCAGTACTTC
TRBV9,TRBJ1-4,TRBD1,.,16,CASSVNRGVANEKLFF,TGTGCCAGCAGCGTGAACAGGGGAGTGGCTAATGAAAAACTGTTTTTT
TRBV15,TRBJ1-1,.,.,13,CATSETRNTEAFF,TGTGCCACCAGCGAGACAAGGAACACTGAAGCTTTCTTT
TRBV6-5,TRBJ2-7,TRBD1,few,13,CASRATGVYEQYF,TGTGCCAGCAGAGCGACAGGGGTCTACGAGCAGTACTTC
TRBV5-1,TRBJ2-3,.,.,15,CASSLEAGWTDTQYF,TGCGCCAGCAGCTTGGAGGCGGGGTGGACAGATACGCAGTATTTT
TRBV5-6,TRBJ2-3,.,.,16,CASSYRGTVSTDTQYF,TGTGCCAGCAGCTACCGGGGGACAGTCAGCACAGATACGCAGTATTTT
TRBV14,TRBJ2-4,.,.,14,CASSQGFGKNIQYF,TGTGCCAGCAGCCAGGGATTTGGCAAAAACATTCAGTACTTC
TRBV28,TRBJ2-7,TRBD2,.,15,CASIGGGPPSYEQYF,TGTGCCAGCATCGGGGGGGGGCCTCCCTCCTACGAGCAGTACTTC
TRBV9,TRBJ1-5,.,.,17,CASSIKHLRGPSQPQHF,TGTGCCAGCAGCATAAAACACCTCCGGGGCCCCAGTCAGCCCCAGCATTTT
TRBV7-2,TRBJ2-7,.,.,12,CASSRRQGGIYF,TGTGCCAGCAGCCGGCGACAGGGAGGCATCTACTTC
TRBV19,TRBJ1-1,.,.,13,CASSKGLGYEAFF,TGTGCCAGTAGTAAAGGACTCGGCTATGAAGCTTTCTTT
TRBV2,TRBJ2-5,.,.,15,CASRGAGLKKETQYF,TGTGCCAGCAGGGGCGCGGGTTTAAAAAAAGAGACCCAGTACTTC
TRBV5-1,TRBJ2-1,TRBD2,once,14,CASSFRDYYNEQFF,TGCGCCAGCAGCTTCCGGGACTACTACAATGAGCAGTTCTTC
TRBV19,TRBJ2-2,TRBD2,.,18,CASSTRRTSGVNTGELFF,TGTGCCAGTAGTACTAGGCGGACTAGCGGGGTGAACACCGGGGAGCTGTTTTTT
TRBV11-2,TRBJ1-3,.,.,14,CASSLGGSGNTIYF,TGTGCCAGCAGCTTAGGAGGCTCTGGAAACACCATATATTTT
TRBV28,TRBJ1-1,.,.,14,CASNPGAPGTEAFF,TGTGCCAGCAATCCGGGGGCCCCAGGAACTGAAGCTTTCTTT
TRBV28,TRBJ1-5,.,.,15,CASSLGRQINQPQHF,TGTGCCAGCAGTTTAGGCAGACAGATCAATCAGCCCCAGCATTTT
TRBV2,TRBJ1-3,.,.,15,CASSEDRTSGNTIYF,TGTGCCAGCAGTGAAGACAGGACCTCTGGAAACACCATATATTTT
TRBV10-3,TRBJ2-7,.,.,13,CATSGTPSYEQYF,TGTGCCACGTCCGGGACTCCCTCCTACGAGCAGTACTTC
TRBV5-1,TRBJ2-2,.,once,13,CASSSRVTGELFF,TGCGCCAGCAGCTCACGGGTCACCGGGGAGCTGTTTTTT
TRBV27,TRBJ2-7,.,.,12,CASSPPFGEQYF,TGTGCCAGCAGTCCACCTTTTGGGGAGCAGTACTTC
TRBV5-1,TRBJ1-1,.,.,14,CASSLGQTNTEAFF,TGCGCCAGCAGCTTGGGGCAGACTAACACTGAAGCTTTCTTT
TRBV4-1,TRBJ2-1,.,.,15,CASSQDSGVQSEQFF,TGCGCCAGCAGCCAAGATTCCGGGGTGCAGAGTGAGCAGTTCTTC
TRBV6-5,TRBJ2-3,.,.,14,CASSLSRGMNTQYF,TGTGCCAGCAGTTTATCTAGGGGCATGAATACGCAGTATTTT
TRBV2,TRBJ2-2,.,.,13,CASGLPNTGELFF,TGTGCCAGCGGACTCCCGAACACCGGGGAGCTGTTTTTT
TRBV5-1,TRBJ2-7,TRBD1,.,14,CASSLGDRDYEQYF,TGCGCCAGCAGCTTGGGCGACAGGGACTACGAGCAGTACTTC
TRBV29-1,TRBJ1-2,.,once,12,CSAMTDNYGYTF,TGCAGCGCCATGACAGACAACTATGGCTACACCTTC
TRBV15,TRBJ2-2,.,.,15,CATSRDPVSAGELFF,TGTGCCACCAGCAGAGACCCAGTCAGCGCGGGGGAGCTGTTTTTT
TRBV2,TRBJ2-3,.,.,14,CASSGQVSTDTQYF,TGTGCCAGCAGTGGACAGGTTAGCACAGATACGCAGTATTTT
TRBV19,TRBJ2-7,.,.,11,CASGIRNEQYF,TGTGCCAGTGGAATCCGGAACGAGCAGTACTTC
TRBV7-2,TRBJ2-7,.,.,16,CASSPTPVGSLYEQYF,TGTGCCAGCAGCCCAACGCCAGTGGGTTCGCTATACGAGCAGTACTTC